A few counts support the clone carrying this TCR beta chain. The data were obtained in a study of blood T cell repertoires in COVID-19. Produced via immunoSEQ multiplex PCR; TCRdb's table is partial and in-frame only. The table has around 290,000 clones, 91% seen once. The receptor's source is a woman aged 25-40 years with COVID-19, enrolled during active disease. The sample was peripheral blood.

CDR3 loop: CASSQRPGTGSYEQYF. The CDR3 DNA is TGTGCCAGCAGCCAAAGACCGGGGACAGGAAGCTACGAGCAGTACTTC. This chain uses TRBV7-8 with TRBJ2-7; 8 bases map to TRBD1. CDR1 is SGHVS and CDR2 is FQNEAQ in the germline V gene. The J segment lost 3 bases and the V segment lost 5 bases, leaving 12 bases of the junction unmatched. The CDR3 is 16 amino acids.